This TCR beta chain was captured in a study of cytomegalovirus exposure and HLA in healthy donors (dated by TCRdb to about 2017). Looking at the study overall: In an earlier analysis of roughly 590 of the donors, around 290 Gb of sequence data and some 120 million unique TCR beta sequences from roughly 200 million T cells were reported. Approximately 310 gigabases of sequencing data and approximately 91 million unique TCR sequences made up an early release that covered several hundred HLA-typed donors. Of the 300 to 500 genotyped donors, over 80% were placed in the genetic ancestry cluster associated with self-reported Caucasian donors. The aim of the study was to test whether cataloging public T cell receptors could identify signatures of past pathogen exposure. The study used immunosequencing to profile the T cell repertoires of 666 subjects and linked those repertoires to cytomegalovirus serostatus. Along with the approximately 700-subject first cohort, a separate validation cohort of over 90 different subjects was used. The study combined high-throughput TCR immunosequencing, statistical association of individual TCRs with disease status, and machine learning to predict cytomegalovirus infection status. A later analysis re-analyzed previously published TCR beta repertoires from 666 donors and added high-resolution HLA genotyping to study TCR occurrence patterns. Rather than using new phenotypic data, the later analysis identified candidate immune exposures from TCR beta sequences and from how often those sequences occurred across donors. An earlier analysis of some 500 of the donors used high-throughput TCR beta sequencing to judge whether each TCR beta V gene segment behaved as functional or pseudogenic. Donor age, sex, ethnicity and CMV serostatus were compiled together with the repertoire data. A later genetic analysis used genome-wide SNP genotypes for about three fifths of the 666 donors, treating that subset as a discovery cohort. Every discovery cohort repertoire had been produced on one sequencing platform. Both class I and class II loci were covered by HLA typing, at four-digit resolution. The number of typed donors differed by locus: about 620-630 for A, B, C, DRB1 and DQB1; roughly 510 for DQA1; about 600 for DPA1; and about 470 for DPB1. Several DR-DQ haplotypes were handled as single units for association and clustering because linkage in the cohort was strong. Across about 370 genotyped donors of the cohort, an average of about 240,000 unique TCR beta nucleotide sequences per donor were sequenced, and approximately 19% of those sequences were non-productive.

The cohort consisted of some 730 healthy bone marrow donors. At the time of sampling, every cohort member was nominally healthy, though immune exposures that went unrecorded were likely present. The donor was CMV seronegative and was included in the group of a few hundred seronegative cohort members. Each donor provided a peripheral blood sample, and peripheral blood mononuclear cells were used for TCR beta sequencing. The Qiagen DNeasy Blood Extraction Kit was used to extract genomic DNA from the blood cell samples. Remarks on this clone: This clone's antigen is unknown. No much larger clone exists at a distance of one base, and base qualities are not known.

Library construction relied on the immunoSEQ multiplex PCR assay. The multiplex PCR relied on a mix of 60 forward primers for TCR Vbeta segments and 13 reverse primers for TCR Jbeta segments. The CDR3 region of rearranged TCR beta genes was amplified from genomic DNA by a multiplex PCR assay. On the Illumina HiSeq System, the amplified TCR beta libraries were sequenced as 87-base-pair reads. The authors' analysis ran thus. Across the 670 or so repertoires, a later analysis counted approximately 75 million unique TCR beta chains, approximately 10 million of which were shared by at least two donors. Raw reads were error-corrected and collapsed into unique sequences by a nearest-neighbor algorithm in which closely related sequences were merged to remove PCR and sequencing errors. CDR3 sequences were aligned to IMGT reference sequences to assign V, D and J gene segments. For a sequence to be retained, a match of at least six nucleotides was required to both a V gene segment and a J gene segment. A rearrangement was called productive if the CDR3 had no stop codons and remained in frame with V and J, and every other rearrangement was called non-productive. Following IMGT convention, CDR3 was defined as the stretch from the second conserved V-encoded cysteine up to the conserved J-encoded phenylalanine. Sequences without an unambiguous match to a single V gene segment were excluded from the earlier analysis of 450 to 650 of the donors. An earlier analysis of 587 of the donors called V segments functional above 56.7% productive rearrangements and segregating when the between-donor standard deviation exceeded 5%. A statistical classification framework was developed to diagnose cytomegalovirus status using the catalog of TCR beta chain sequences. A later analysis assigned V and J genes by comparing TCR nucleotide sequences with IMGT/GENE-DB human TR gene sequences. A later analysis assigned CDR3 sequences and most-parsimonious VDJ recombination scenarios with the TCRdist pipeline. In a later analysis, each TCR beta chain was defined by its CDR3 amino acid sequence together with its V-gene family, and reads without a unique V-gene family were excluded. To address suspected cross-contamination and a sequencing artifact, a later analysis removed approximately 600 highly shared, low-generation-probability nucleotide sequences. For each public chain, a later analysis derived a clonal expansion index from normalized ranks of inferred template counts within each repertoire. In a later analysis, generation probabilities were computed with a VDJ recombination model fitted to out-of-frame rearrangements, and the resulting probabilities were checked against IGoR. A later analysis scored TCR-TCR, TCR-HLA and TCR-CMV co-occurrence with hypergeometric tests, applying a repertoire-size bias correction to TCR pairs. False discovery rates were estimated in a later analysis by permuting HLA or CMV assignments 20 times. In a later analysis, co-occurring TCRs were grouped using DBSCAN, with TCRdist sequence similarity added in when clustering inside HLA-allele-positive subsets. For co-occurrence clustering, repertoires with fewer than 30,000 or more than 120,000 public chains were excluded, along with roughly 5 repertoires with anomalous nucleotide sharing. TCRdb re-hosts the immuneACCESS table, in-frame sequences only. Its copies lack some clones; in the studies checked, an unresolved V gene accounts for under half of them, and the cause for the rest is not known. That table supplies the V and J calls and clone size; D and trimming were determined from the DNA. A total of about 72,000 clones appear in this sample, 75% to 85% of them only once. 3% to 3.5% of the sample goes to the ten largest clones.

General study outcomes and caveats: According to a later genetic analysis, donors in an Asian-associated ancestry cluster had fewer N-insertions in productive TCRs than the approximately 650-donor mean. The classifier was reported to diagnose cytomegalovirus status with high specificity and sensitivity in both the original cohort and the validation cohort. The authors suggested that the approach could potentially be generalized to other disease states and immunological phenotypes. In an earlier analysis of 587 of the donors, most TCR beta V segments were observed in productive rearrangements about 90% or about 30% of the time, broadly matching IMGT annotations. In a later analysis, several top co-occurrence clusters were reported to appear linked to parvovirus B19, influenza, CMV and Epstein-Barr virus. Sequencing depth was assumed to be roughly uniform across donors in the presence/absence analyses, though that assumption may not hold. In a later analysis, about 17,000 TCR beta sequences were associated with specific HLA alleles at a false discovery rate of 0.05. Strong co-occurrence of HLA alleles, especially DR and DQ, made assigning TCR associations to individual alleles difficult. According to a later analysis, most CMV-associated TCR beta chains appeared to be HLA-restricted, and the HLA associations seemed to be driven largely by CMV exposure. Because counts were too low, fewer than 20 rarely observed V segments, including chromosome 9 orphons, were excluded from the earlier analysis of fewer than 650 of the donors. For the cohort, immune exposure information was limited to CMV serostatus. In a later genetic analysis, a missense DCLRE1C variant was associated with V-gene and J-gene trimming of TCR beta chains, and the association was replicated in an independent cohort. Across donors, most TCR sequences were observed very rarely, whereas some public TCRs were present in many individuals. According to a later analysis, TCR association rates differed among HLA loci, with DRB1 alleles showing the most associated TCRs and HLA-C alleles showing the fewest. Linkage disequilibrium might explain the correlated functional status among segregating V segments, but an unknown experimental factor could not be excluded. A few of the identified cytomegalovirus-associated TCR beta chains were confirmed in vitro to be specific for cytomegalovirus antigens. The study gave a list of under 200 TCR beta chains associated with cytomegalovirus. A later analysis found that HLA-associated TCR beta chains were more clonally expanded and had lower generation probabilities than equally common non-associated chains. A cluster of highly shared sequence variants was judged likely to be a technical artifact of the sequencing pipeline. Because HLA typing was unavailable for some donors at each locus, only the typed subset was used in association tests. A further reported finding was that TCR beta sequences accurately predicted the HLA-A and HLA-B alleles for most subjects in the first cohort. This cohort had only TCR beta chains sequenced, and the lack of alpha or paired-chain data limited which features could be detected.

Source material: PBMCs. The origin of this receptor is a man aged 35 to 55 in good health and CMV-seronegative.

The CDR3: CASRASGGENSPLHF. The bases are TGTGCCAGCAGGGCCTCAGGGGGCGAGAATTCACCCCTCCACTTT. The chain was built from TRBV2 and TRBJ1-6, with 8 bases matching TRBD1. Trimming takes 6 bases off V and 7 bases off J; junction bases not matched to a gene: 8. CDR1 SNHLY and CDR2 FYNNEI were looked up in the germline V gene. The CDR3 runs 15 residues from the cysteine to the phenylalanine. Just the 45-base CDR3 DNA is kept, in frame starting at base 1.